This TCR beta chain emerged from a study of siplizumab effects on memory and regulatory T cells. Findings and caveats of the study: Naive T cells looked more diverse than memory cells and looked like major alloresponse contributors.

A few counts support this clone. Its antigen is not identified. This CDR3 spans 15 amino acids. After removal of 2 bases from V and 2 bases from J, the junction contained 2 bases not matched to a gene. Germline V CDR1 and CDR2: SGHKS, YYEKEE (reference sequence). Clones were read by immunoSEQ multiplex PCR, and TCRdb kept only the in-frame ones, dropping some. The table shows tens of thousands of clones, with about 90% occurring only once. This TCR derives from a human donor in good health. The V and J genes are TRBV5-5 and TRBJ1-3, with TRBD1 matching 9 bases. What was sequenced was CD8+ T cells sorted from blood. The CDR3 nucleotides are TGTGCCAGCAGCTTCGGGACAGGGCCTGGAAACACCATATATTTT. Residues: CASSFGTGPGNTIYF.